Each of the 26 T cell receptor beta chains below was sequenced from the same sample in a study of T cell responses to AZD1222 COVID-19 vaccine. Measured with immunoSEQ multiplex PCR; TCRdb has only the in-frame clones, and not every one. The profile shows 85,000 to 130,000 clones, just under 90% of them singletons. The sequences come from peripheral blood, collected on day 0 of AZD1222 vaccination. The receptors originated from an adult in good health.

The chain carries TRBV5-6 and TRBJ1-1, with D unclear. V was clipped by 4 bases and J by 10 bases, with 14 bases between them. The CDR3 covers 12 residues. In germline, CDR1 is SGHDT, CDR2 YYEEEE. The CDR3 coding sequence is TGTGCCAGCAGCAACGGACCACTTGCAGCTTTCTTT. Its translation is CASSNGPLAAFF.

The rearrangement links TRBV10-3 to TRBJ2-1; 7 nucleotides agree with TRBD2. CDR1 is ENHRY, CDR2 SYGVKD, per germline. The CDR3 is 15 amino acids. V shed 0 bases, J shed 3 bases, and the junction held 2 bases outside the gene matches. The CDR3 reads CAISESGGSYNEQFF. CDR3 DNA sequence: TGTGCCATCAGTGAGTCGGGGGGGAGCTACAATGAGCAGTTCTTC.

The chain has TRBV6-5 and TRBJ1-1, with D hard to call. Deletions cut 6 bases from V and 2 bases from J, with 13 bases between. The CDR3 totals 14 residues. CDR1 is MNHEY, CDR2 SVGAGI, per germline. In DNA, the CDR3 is TGTGCCAGCAGAACAAGCTTCCCAAACACTGAAGCTTTCTTT. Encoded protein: CASRTSFPNTEAFF.

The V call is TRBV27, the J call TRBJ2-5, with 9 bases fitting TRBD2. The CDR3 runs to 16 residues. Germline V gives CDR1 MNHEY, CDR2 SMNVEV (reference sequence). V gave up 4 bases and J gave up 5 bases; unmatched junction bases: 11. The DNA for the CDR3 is TGTGCCAGCAGTTCCGGGACTAGCTCCCCTGGGGAGACCCAGTACTTC. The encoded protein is CASSSGTSSPGETQYF.

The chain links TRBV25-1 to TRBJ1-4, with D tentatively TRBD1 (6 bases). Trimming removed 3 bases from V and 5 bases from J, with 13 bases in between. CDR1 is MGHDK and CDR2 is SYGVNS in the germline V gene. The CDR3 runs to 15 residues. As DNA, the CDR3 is TGTGCCAGCAGTGATAGGGGGGGCCTAAATGAAAAACTGTTTTTT. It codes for CASSDRGGLNEKLFF.

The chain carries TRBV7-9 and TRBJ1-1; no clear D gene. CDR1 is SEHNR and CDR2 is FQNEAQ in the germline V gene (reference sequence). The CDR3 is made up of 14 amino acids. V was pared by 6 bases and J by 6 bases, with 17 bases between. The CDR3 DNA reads TGTGCCAGCAGTCCTCACAATGGAGAGGCTGAAGCTTTCTTT. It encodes CASSPHNGEAEAFF.

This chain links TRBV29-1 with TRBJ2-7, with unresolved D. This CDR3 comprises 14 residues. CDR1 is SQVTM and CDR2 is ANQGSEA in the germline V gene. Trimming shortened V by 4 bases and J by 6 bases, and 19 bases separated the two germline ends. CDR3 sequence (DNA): TGCAGCGTTGGCCCCGGCGCCTCGGGTAGCGAGCAGTACTTC. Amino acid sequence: CSVGPGASGSEQYF.

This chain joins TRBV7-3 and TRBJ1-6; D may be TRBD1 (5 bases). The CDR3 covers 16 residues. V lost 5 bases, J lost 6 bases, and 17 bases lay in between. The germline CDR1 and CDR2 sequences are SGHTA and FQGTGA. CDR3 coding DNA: TGTGCCAGCAGCCAAAGCGGACAAAGGGGTAATTCACCCCTCCACTTT. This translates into CASSQSGQRGNSPLHF. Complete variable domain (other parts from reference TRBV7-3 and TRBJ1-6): GAGVSQTPSNKVTEKGKYVELRCDPISGHTALYWYRQSLGQGPEFLIYFQGTGAADDSGLPNDRFFAVRPEGSVSTLKIQRTERGDSAVYLCASSQSGQRGNSPLHFGNGTRLTVT.

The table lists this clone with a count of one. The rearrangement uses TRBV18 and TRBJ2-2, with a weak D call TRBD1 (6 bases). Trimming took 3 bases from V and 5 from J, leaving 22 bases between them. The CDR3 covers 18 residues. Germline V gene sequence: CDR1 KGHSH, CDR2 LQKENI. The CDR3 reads CASSPGVGGTGRTGELFF. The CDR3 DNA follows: TGTGCCAGCTCACCGGGAGTCGGAGGAACAGGGCGGACCGGGGAGCTGTTTTTT.

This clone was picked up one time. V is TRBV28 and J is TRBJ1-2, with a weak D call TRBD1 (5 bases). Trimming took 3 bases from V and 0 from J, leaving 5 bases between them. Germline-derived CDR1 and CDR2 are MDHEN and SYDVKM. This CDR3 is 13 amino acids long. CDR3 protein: CASSLTANYGYTF. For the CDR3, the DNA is TGTGCCAGCAGTTTGACAGCTAACTATGGCTACACCTTC.

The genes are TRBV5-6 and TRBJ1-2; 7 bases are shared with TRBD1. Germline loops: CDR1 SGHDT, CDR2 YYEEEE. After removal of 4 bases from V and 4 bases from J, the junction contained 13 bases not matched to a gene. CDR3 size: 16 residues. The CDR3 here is CASSAYAGTAAYGYTF. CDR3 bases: TGTGCCAGCAGCGCATACGCCGGGACAGCGGCCTATGGCTACACCTTC.

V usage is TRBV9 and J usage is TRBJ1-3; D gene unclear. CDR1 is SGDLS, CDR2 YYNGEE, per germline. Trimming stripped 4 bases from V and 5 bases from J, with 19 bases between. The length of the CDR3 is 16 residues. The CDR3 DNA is TGTGCCAGCAGCACTACCTACGGGAACACGCGAAACACCATATATTTT. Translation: CASSTTYGNTRNTIYF. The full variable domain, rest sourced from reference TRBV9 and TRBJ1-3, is DSGVTQTPKHLITATGQRVTLRCSPRSGDLSVYWYQQSLDQGLQFLIQYYNGEERAKGNILERFSAQQFPDLHSELNLSSLELGDSALYFCASSTTYGNTRNTIYFGEGSWLTVV.

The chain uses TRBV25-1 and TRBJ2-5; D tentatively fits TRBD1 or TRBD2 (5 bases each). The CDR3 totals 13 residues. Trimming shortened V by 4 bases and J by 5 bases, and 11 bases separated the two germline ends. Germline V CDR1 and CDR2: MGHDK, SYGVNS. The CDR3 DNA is TGTGCCAGCAGTGCGGCAGGGACGGAGACCCAGTACTTC. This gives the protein CASSAAGTETQYF.

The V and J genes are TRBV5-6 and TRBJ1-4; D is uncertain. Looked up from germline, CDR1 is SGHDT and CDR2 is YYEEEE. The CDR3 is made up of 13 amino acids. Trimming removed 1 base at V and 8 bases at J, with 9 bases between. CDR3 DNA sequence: TGTGCCAGCAGCTTGTGGGGTAAAGAAAAACTGTTTTTT. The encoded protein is CASSLWGKEKLFF.

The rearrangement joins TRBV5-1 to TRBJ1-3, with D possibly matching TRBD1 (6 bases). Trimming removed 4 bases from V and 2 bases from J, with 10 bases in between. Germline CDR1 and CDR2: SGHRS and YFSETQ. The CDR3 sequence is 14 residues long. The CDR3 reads CASSAQGAGNTIYF. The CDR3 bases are TGCGCCAGCAGCGCACAGGGTGCTGGAAACACCATATATTTT.

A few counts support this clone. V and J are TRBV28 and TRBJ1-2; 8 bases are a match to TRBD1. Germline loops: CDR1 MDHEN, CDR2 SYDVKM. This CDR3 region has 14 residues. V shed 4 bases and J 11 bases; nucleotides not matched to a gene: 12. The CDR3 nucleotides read TGTGCCAGCAGTTCCCTCCCACCTGGACAGGGTTACACCTTC. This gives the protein CASSSLPPGQGYTF.

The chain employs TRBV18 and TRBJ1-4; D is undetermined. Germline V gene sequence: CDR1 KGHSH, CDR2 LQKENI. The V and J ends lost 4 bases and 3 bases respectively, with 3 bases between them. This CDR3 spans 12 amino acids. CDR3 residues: CASSLPNEKLFF. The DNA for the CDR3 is TGTGCCAGCTCACTCCCTAATGAAAAACTGTTTTTT.

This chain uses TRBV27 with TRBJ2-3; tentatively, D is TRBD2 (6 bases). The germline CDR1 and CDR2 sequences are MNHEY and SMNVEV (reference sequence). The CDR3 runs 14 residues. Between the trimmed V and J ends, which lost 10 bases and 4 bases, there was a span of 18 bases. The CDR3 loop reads CATFPAGRPDTQYF. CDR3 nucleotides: TGTGCCACCTTCCCGGCGGGGCGGCCAGATACGCAGTATTTT.

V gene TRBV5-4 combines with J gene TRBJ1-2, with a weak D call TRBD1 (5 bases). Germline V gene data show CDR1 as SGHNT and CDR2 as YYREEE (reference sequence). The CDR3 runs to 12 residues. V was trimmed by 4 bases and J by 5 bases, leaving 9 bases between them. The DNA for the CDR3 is TGTGCCAGCAGCCAGGGAGTATATGGCTACACCTTC. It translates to CASSQGVYGYTF.

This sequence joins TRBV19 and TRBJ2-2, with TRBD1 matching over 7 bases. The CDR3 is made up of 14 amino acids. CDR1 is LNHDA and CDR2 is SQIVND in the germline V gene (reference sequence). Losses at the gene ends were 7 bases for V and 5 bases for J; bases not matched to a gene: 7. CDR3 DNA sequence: TGTGCCAGTACTGCCGAACAGGGGACCGGGGAGCTGTTTTTT. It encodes CASTAEQGTGELFF.

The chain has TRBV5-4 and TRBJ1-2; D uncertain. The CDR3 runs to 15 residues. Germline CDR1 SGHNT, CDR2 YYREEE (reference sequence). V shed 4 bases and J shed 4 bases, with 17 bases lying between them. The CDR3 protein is CASSPDLGRAYGYTF. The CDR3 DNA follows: TGTGCCAGCAGCCCGGACCTGGGAAGGGCCTATGGCTACACCTTC.

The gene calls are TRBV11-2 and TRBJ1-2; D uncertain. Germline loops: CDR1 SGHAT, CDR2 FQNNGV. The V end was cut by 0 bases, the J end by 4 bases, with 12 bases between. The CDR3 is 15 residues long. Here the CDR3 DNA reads TGTGCCAGCAGCTTAGATGCAGGCTATGGCTATGGCTACACCTTC. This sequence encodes CASSLDAGYGYGYTF.

As DNA, the CDR3 is TGCGCCAGCAGCCAAGAAGGATCACCCCTCCACTTT. This translates into CASSQEGSPLHF. V and J are TRBV4-1 and TRBJ1-6; D gene uncertain. Per the germline V gene, CDR1 is MGHRA and CDR2 is YSYEKL. The CDR3 runs to 12 residues. The V end was cut by 0 bases, the J end by 10 bases, with 4 bases between.

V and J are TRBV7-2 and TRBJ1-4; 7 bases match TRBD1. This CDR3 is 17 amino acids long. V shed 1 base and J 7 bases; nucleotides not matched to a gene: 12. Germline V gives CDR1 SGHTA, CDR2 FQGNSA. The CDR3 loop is CASSLEVAQGFIEKLFF. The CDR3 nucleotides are TGTGCCAGCAGCTTAGAGGTTGCACAGGGGTTTATTGAAAAACTGTTTTTT.

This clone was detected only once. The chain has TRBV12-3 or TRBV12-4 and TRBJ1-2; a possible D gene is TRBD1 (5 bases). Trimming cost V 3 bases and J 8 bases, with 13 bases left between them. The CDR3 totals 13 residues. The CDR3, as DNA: TGTGCCAGCAGTTTTACCGGGGCTCCCGGCTACACCTTC. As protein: CASSFTGAPGYTF.

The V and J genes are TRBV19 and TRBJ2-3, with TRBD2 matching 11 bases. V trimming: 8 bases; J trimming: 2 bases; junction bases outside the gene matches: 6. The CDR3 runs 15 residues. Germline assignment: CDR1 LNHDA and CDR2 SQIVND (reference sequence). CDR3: CASETSGEPTDTQYF. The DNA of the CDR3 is TGTGCCAGTGAGACTAGCGGGGAACCCACAGATACGCAGTATTTT.